The entry below describes one T cell receptor (beta chain). As yet, its antigen is unknown. The method was immunoSEQ multiplex PCR; TCRdb's version includes in-frame clones alone and lacks a portion of them. The data hold about 67,000 clones, with over 75% observed a single time. V gave up 2 bases and J gave up 2 bases, with 12 bases separating them. CDR1 MNHEY and CDR2 SMNVEV come from the germline V gene (reference sequence). The CDR3 has 16 residues. This sample is drawn from a study of a mutant IDH1 vaccine in newly diagnosed glioma. Time point specified: week 23, last vaccination. What each vaccine dose contained was 300 ug of mutant IDH1 20-mer peptide, accompanied by topical imiquimod.

The receptor was isolated from a man aged 18 to 29 with glioma. The specimen was PBMCs, collected from a glioma patient whose treatment included an IDH1 peptide vaccine. The J gene is TRBJ2-2, the V gene TRBV27; TRBD1 might be the D (6 bases). CDR3 bases: TGTGCCAGCAGTTTACCCGGACAGAAAAACACCGGGGAGCTGTTTTTT. Amino acid sequence: CASSLPGQKNTGELFF.